These T cell receptor beta chains were read from a single sample in a study of Ad26.COV2.S vaccination and SARS-CoV-2 variants. Method: immunoSEQ multiplex PCR; TCRdb's copy keeps in-frame clones and lacks some. The sample consists of about 480,000 clones, around nine tenths of them appearing once. Here the sequenced sample was peripheral blood, taken in a trial of Ad26.COV2.S vaccine versus placebo. The receptor source for this set is a person between 18 and 60 years old who received the Ad26.COV2.S COVID-19 vaccine or a placebo. Both conserved end residues are trimmed from each CDR3. Fields, in order: J gene, V gene, clone size, CDR3 protein. The size of a clone is reported for some rows only, either as once, few or many, or as a class for expanded clones.

TRBJ1-5 | TRBV30 | few | AGRWRSDQPQH
TRBJ2-7 | TRBV2 | . | ASTHLPQVQY
TRBJ1-1 | TRBV7-8 | . | ASSPGQRTEAF
TRBJ1-3 | TRBV6-1 | . | ASSDKMAGLWGNTIY
TRBJ2-1 | TRBV28 | . | ATQPSYNEQF
TRBJ2-1 | TRBV7-8 | . | ASSLVRGDGSSYNEQF
TRBJ2-1 | TRBV7-8 | . | ASSRTSYRGGQRQF
TRBJ1-4 | TRBV10-2 | . | ASKLSQATNEKLF
TRBJ2-1 | TRBV9 | . | ASSVTGGLGNEQF
TRBJ2-1 | TRBV27 | . | ASKHLAGGPDYEQF
TRBJ1-5 | TRBV4-1 | . | ASSQHPGQGHQPQH
TRBJ2-7 | TRBV4-2 | . | ASSQDLAYEQY
TRBJ2-7 | TRBV30 | once | AWGTGPYEQY
TRBJ1-5 | TRBV2 | once | ASGLGHSNQPQH
TRBJ2-1 | TRBV28 | . | ATTVDAPYNEQF
TRBJ2-7 | TRBV29-1 | . | SVKTAGTSGSRVSFEQY
TRBJ2-6 | TRBV19 | . | ASSILAGGAGANVLT
TRBJ1-3 | TRBV5-4 | few | ASSREQGPGGTIY
TRBJ2-7 | TRBV6-2/TRBV6-3 | . | ASSHPNRDEQY
TRBJ2-1 | TRBV7-2 | . | ASSLTGTSEYNEQF
TRBJ2-7 | TRBV7-2 | . | ASSLAGGRYYEQY
TRBJ2-1 | TRBV4-3 | . | ASSLGLAGGNEQF
TRBJ1-4 | TRBV7-9 | . | ASSLELGNEKLF
TRBJ2-1 | TRBV7-6 | . | ASAPSGGRLGNEQF
TRBJ2-3 | TRBV9 | . | ASSVGGQAWTDTQY
TRBJ1-1 | TRBV5-4 | . | ASSLVNGMNTEAF